This T cell receptor (beta chain) was retrieved from a study of T cell repertoires in cytomegalovirus infection. Trimming shortened V by 7 bases and J by 5 bases, and 11 bases separated the two germline ends. The CDR3 is made up of 12 amino acids. About this clonotype: Its antigen is unknown.

One entry per CDR3 protein, called by TCRdb with MiXCR from the reads. The sample lists 700,000 to 850,000 distinct CDR3 sequences, around a third occurring once. The chain recombines TRBV12-3 or TRBV12-4 with TRBJ2-5; possible D gene TRBD1, 5 bases. This TCR was sampled from a human donor in good health (CMV status not recorded). Some clones in this sample may be carry-over from other donors' samples. Sequencing used cultured CD8+ T cells from PBMCs, obtained from culture after CMV antigen stimulation. The CDR3 nucleotides are TGTGCCAGCACCTCAGGGTACGAGACCCAGTACTTC. Encoded protein: CASTSGYETQYF.